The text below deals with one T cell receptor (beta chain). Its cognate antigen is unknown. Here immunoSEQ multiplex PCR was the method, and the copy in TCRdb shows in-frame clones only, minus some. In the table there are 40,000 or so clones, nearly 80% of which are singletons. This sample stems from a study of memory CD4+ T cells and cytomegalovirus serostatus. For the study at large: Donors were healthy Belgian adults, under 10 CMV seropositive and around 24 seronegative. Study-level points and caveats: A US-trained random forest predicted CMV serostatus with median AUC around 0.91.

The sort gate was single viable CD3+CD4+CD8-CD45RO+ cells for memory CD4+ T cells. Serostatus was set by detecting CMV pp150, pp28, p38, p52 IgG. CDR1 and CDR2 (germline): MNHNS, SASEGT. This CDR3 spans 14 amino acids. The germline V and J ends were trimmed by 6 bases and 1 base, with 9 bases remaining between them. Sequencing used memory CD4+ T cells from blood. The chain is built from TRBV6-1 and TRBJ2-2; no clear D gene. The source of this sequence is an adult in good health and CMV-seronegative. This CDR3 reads CASSRVQNTGELFF. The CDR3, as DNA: TGTGCCAGCAGCCGCGTCCAGAACACCGGGGAGCTGTTTTTT.